The T cell receptor beta chain under discussion was sequenced for a study of monozygotic twins with inflammatory bowel disease. General study results and limits: Ultimately, a single strong signal or clonotype associated with IBD was not supported.

CDR3 length equals 15 residues. Germline V lookup: CDR1 KGHSH, CDR2 LQKENI. The study subjected TCRalpha and TCRbeta cDNA to two nested PCRs of approximately 16 and 10 cycles. TCRdb re-called the 5' RACE reads; every CDR3 protein appears as one record, without DNA. The sample holds 300,000 to 400,000 distinct CDR3 sequences. Note on this clonotype: The antigen is unknown.

The clonotype originates from a human donor with ulcerative colitis or Crohn's disease, or a healthy co-twin of an affected twin (not recorded which). The rearrangement links TRBV18 to TRBJ2-7; TCRdb reports TRBD2, a call that lacks DNA to check it against. Sequencing used blood. CDR3 protein: CASSPGAGDYYEQYF.